This T cell receptor (beta chain) was captured by sequencing in a study of CD4 T cells in relation to SARS-CoV-2 and coronaviruses. This clone has a single count. Clones were sequenced by immunoSEQ multiplex PCR, and TCRdb holds only the in-frame ones, with some missing. Among about 38,000 clones, roughly 88% were seen once, and the ten largest hold about a tenth. Germline V gene sequence: CDR1 LGHDT, CDR2 YNNKEL (reference sequence). CDR3 length: 17 residues. J lost 8 bases, V lost 1 base, and 12 bases had no gene match. This TCR came from an adult with COVID-19. The sequencing input was memory CD4+ T cells from PBMCs. The rearrangement links TRBV3-1 (or the pseudogene TRBV3-2) to TRBJ1-2, with 11 bases aligning to TRBD1. CDR3 loop: CASSQVSWGTGGEGYTF. CDR3 bases: TGTGCCAGCAGCCAAGTTTCTTGGGGGACAGGGGGAGAAGGCTACACCTTC.